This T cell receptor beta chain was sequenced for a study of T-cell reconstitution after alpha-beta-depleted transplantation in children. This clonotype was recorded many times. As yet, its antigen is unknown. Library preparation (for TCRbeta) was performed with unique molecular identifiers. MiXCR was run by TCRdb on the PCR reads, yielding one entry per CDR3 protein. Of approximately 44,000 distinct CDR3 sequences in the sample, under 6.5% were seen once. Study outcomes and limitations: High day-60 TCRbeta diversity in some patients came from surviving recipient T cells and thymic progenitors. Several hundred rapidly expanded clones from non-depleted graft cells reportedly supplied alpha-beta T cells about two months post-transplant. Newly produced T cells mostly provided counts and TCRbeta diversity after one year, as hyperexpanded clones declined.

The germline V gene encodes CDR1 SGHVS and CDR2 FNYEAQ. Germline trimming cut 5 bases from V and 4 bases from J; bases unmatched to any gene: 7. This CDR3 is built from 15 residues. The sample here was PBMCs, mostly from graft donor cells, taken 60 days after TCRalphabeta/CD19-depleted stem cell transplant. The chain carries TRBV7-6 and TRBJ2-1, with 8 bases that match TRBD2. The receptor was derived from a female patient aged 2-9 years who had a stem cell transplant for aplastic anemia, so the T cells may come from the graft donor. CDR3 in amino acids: CASSGISGTYNEQFF. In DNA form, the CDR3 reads TGTGCCAGCAGCGGTATTAGCGGGACATACAATGAGCAGTTCTTC.